The text below deals with one T cell receptor beta chain. Its antigen is undetermined. The source of the sample is a study of T cell responses to AZD1222 COVID-19 vaccine. Regarding the study as a whole: Donors were largely white British and mainly female; clonal diversity was possibly underestimated. Of spike-specific TCRs, nearly half reportedly target regions left unmutated in variants. Sampling that yielded the repertoires occurred only after the peak T cell response. Baseline seropositivity occurred in only a handful of AZD1222 recipients.

CDR1 and CDR2 (germline): SGHNT, YENEEA. The V gene lost 0 bases and the J gene lost 6 bases, with 6 bases spanning the gap. This CDR3 spans 13 amino acids. Assay used: immunoSEQ multiplex PCR; TCRdb lists only in-frame clones, some missing. This sample has 150,000 to 180,000 clones, with roughly nine tenths found just once. The source material was peripheral blood, sampled on day 0 of MenACWY control vaccination. This sequence originates from an adult in good health. This chain uses TRBV11-3 with TRBJ1-5, with D unclear. The CDR3 region is CASSLDPGQPQHF. Written as DNA, the CDR3 is TGTGCCAGCAGCTTAGATCCAGGTCAGCCCCAGCATTTT.